Sequencing of this T cell receptor beta chain was carried out in a study of blood T cell repertoires in COVID-19. Study information: Nucleic acid was either cDNA or gDNA, and it came from T cells, B-cell-depleted T cells, or PBMCs.

V dropped 6 bases and J dropped 2 bases, with 10 bases sitting between them. The CDR3 is 13 amino acids. Under the authors' procedure: Nucleated cell number was recorded as an estimate derived from reference gene primer amplification. This table comes from immunoSEQ multiplex PCR, and its TCRdb copy is limited to in-frame clones, with some not included. V and J calls and clone size come straight from that table; D and trimming were deduced from the DNA. Altogether over 100,000 clones are present, almost 70% being singletons, with the ten largest covering under 2.5%. The rearrangement uses TRBV12-3 or TRBV12-4 and TRBJ1-1, with D unresolved. The sample comprised peripheral blood. This receptor was taken from a woman in her 70s with acute or convalescent COVID-19. The CDR3 nucleotides are TGTGCCAGCAGGTTGACACTTAACACTGAAGCTTTCTTT. Amino acid sequence: CASRLTLNTEAFF.